The 3 T cell receptor beta chains in this list originate from one sample, sequenced in a study of T cells in Graves' hyperthyroidism and ophthalmopathy. TCR beta CDR3 regions were amplified from RNA transcripts. The HTBI primer set drove a first-round RT-PCR of the TCR CDR3. TCRdb independently ran MiXCR on the multiplex PCR reads; one entry per CDR3 protein. The table lists about 110,000 distinct CDR3 sequences, roughly 15% of them singletons, with 42% in the top ten. What was sequenced was blood. The origin of the receptors is a woman between 45 and 65 years old with Graves' hyperthyroidism.

This clonotype has a count of ten or more. V gene TRBV5-1 combines with J gene TRBJ2-2; 9 bases align to TRBD2. CDR1 SGHRS and CDR2 YFSETQ come from the germline V gene. The CDR3 consists of 15 residues. The V and J ends lost 2 bases and 6 bases, in that order; junction bases with no gene match: 5. The CDR3 region is CASSFLAGAPGELFF. Here the CDR3 DNA reads TGCGCCAGCAGCTTTTTAGCGGGAGCGCCCGGGGAGCTGTTTTTT.

This clonotype was seen many times. The CDR3 DNA reads as TGTGCCAGCAGCTTATTAACAGACGAAGCTTTCTTT. Amino acids: CASSLLTDEAFF. This sequence joins TRBV7-9 and TRBJ1-1; the D is unclear. CDR3 length equals 12 residues. The germline gives CDR1 SEHNR, CDR2 FQNEAQ (reference sequence). Deletions cut 2 bases from V and 8 bases from J, with 9 bases between.

This clonotype has only a few counts. Given a much more abundant clone one base away, this may be a read error. CDR3 protein: CAGSLGFRVYEQYF. For the CDR3, the DNA is TGCGCCGGCAGCCTAGGGTTCAGGGTCTACGAGCAGTACTTC. This chain joins TRBV5-1 and TRBJ2-7; D may be TRBD1 (5 bases). The length of the CDR3 is 14 residues. Germline loops: CDR1 SGHRS, CDR2 YFSETQ.